A single TCR beta chain is shown here with its context. Its specificity is unknown. The sample belongs to a study of cytomegalovirus exposure and HLA in healthy donors. Findings of the study overall: Researchers catalogued approximately 160 TCR beta chains as cytomegalovirus-associated.

The CDR3 is 16 amino acids. V lost 0 bases to trimming and J lost 3 bases, with 15 bases between them. Germline CDR1 and CDR2: SGDLS and YYNGEE. Vbeta (60) and Jbeta (13) primers were used in the PCR. TCRdb keeps only in-frame clones here, not all; method: immunoSEQ multiplex PCR. The profile covers about 160,000 clones, with about 85% appearing a single time and 3.5% taken by the ten largest. The clonotype was recovered from a human donor in good health. Input material: PBMCs. V usage is TRBV9 and J usage is TRBJ1-1; maybe TRBD1 (5 bases). The CDR3 spells CASSVGFRAVDTEAFF. Here the CDR3 DNA reads TGTGCCAGCAGCGTAGGGTTCAGGGCTGTGGACACTGAAGCTTTCTTT.